This T cell receptor (beta chain) came from a study of CD8+CD57+ T cells in acquired aplastic anemia. Genomic DNA constituted the template upon which TCR beta VDJ and CDR3 profiling was performed. TCRdb recomputed calls from the reads with MiXCR, one row per CDR3 protein. The sample includes about 210,000 distinct CDR3 sequences, approximately 60% seen only once; the top ten take 25% to 30%. The sample consisted of sorted CD4+, CD8+, or CD8+CD57+ T cells (not recorded which) from PBMCs. The receptor was isolated from a human donor in good health.

This CDR3 reads CASSLPANTYEQYF. The CDR3 DNA follows: TGTGCCAGCAGCTTACCAGCAAATACCTACGAGCAGTACTTC. The chain combines TRBV7-9 with TRBJ2-7; D is unresolved. Trimming cost V 2 bases and J 2 bases, with 10 bases left between them. Per germline, CDR1 SEHNR and CDR2 FQNEAQ (reference sequence). This CDR3 is 14 amino acids long.